Each of the 27 T cell receptor beta chains below was sequenced from the same sample in a study of shared clonotypes between healthy human individuals. Assay: immunoSEQ multiplex PCR; the TCRdb copy retains only in-frame clones and omits some. Among 900,000 to 1,200,000 clones, approximately 80% were seen once, and the ten largest hold around 0.6%. Sample: memory CD4+ T cells from PBMCs. Subset given: CD45RA-negative fraction. All receptors come from a man aged 18 to 29 in good health. Some clones in this sample may be carry-over from other donors' samples.

The rearrangement links TRBV28 to TRBJ2-1; 9 positions agree with TRBD2. The CDR3 has 13 residues. The V and J ends lost 8 bases and 8 bases, in that order; junction bases with no gene match: 7. Germline values: CDR1 MDHEN, CDR2 SYDVKM. CDR3 protein: CASGGRATYEQFF. CDR3 DNA sequence: TGTGCCAGCGGCGGGAGGGCCACGTATGAGCAGTTCTTC.

This clone was detected a few times. This chain connects TRBV19 to TRBJ1-5, with D tentatively TRBD1 (6 bases). The length of the CDR3 is 14 residues. The germline CDR1 and CDR2 sequences are LNHDA and SQIVND (reference sequence). Trimming took 8 bases from V and 2 from J, leaving 13 bases between them. CDR3 sequence reads: CASYEQGGNQPQHF. DNA for the CDR3: TGTGCCAGTTACGAACAGGGAGGCAATCAGCCCCAGCATTTT. The variable domain in full, completed from reference TRBV19 and TRBJ1-5, reads DGGITQSPKYLFRKEGQNVTLSCEQNLNHDAMYWYRQDPGQGLRLIYYSQIVNDFQKGDIAEGYSVSREKKESFPLTVTSAQKNPTAFYLCASYEQGGNQPQHFGDGTRLSIL.

This chain joins TRBV27 and TRBJ2-3; D gene uncertain. This CDR3 spans 15 amino acids. Trimming took 6 bases from V and 5 from J, leaving 18 bases between them. Germline CDR1 reads MNHEY; CDR2 reads SMNVEV (reference sequence). CDR3: CASSEYVVPIDTQYF. CDR3 sequence (DNA): TGTGCCAGCAGCGAATACGTAGTACCTATAGATACGCAGTATTTT.

V usage is TRBV7-6 and J usage is TRBJ1-4; possibly TRBD1 for D (5 bases). This CDR3 has 17 residues. Trimming left V 1 base short and J 4 bases short, with 16 bases between. CDR1 and CDR2 from the germline V gene are SGHVS and FNYEAQ. In nucleotides, the CDR3 is TGTGCCAGCAGCTTAGAGTCCTCGGCAGGGTATAATGAAAAACTGTTTTTT. This gives the protein CASSLESSAGYNEKLFF.

The gene calls are TRBV15 and TRBJ1-5, with D unresolved. Trimming took off 0 bases at V and 3 bases at J, with 12 bases between the two ends. This CDR3 is built from 16 residues. From germline, CDR1 is LNHNV and CDR2 YYDKDF (reference sequence). CDR3 bases: TGTGCCACCAGCAGAGAGGGTGTAGGTTCCAATCAGCCCCAGCATTTT. Protein: CATSREGVGSNQPQHF.

This chain joins TRBV7-3 and TRBJ1-1, with D perhaps TRBD1 (5 bases). CDR3 size: 13 residues. The V gene's germline CDR1 is SGHTA and CDR2 FQGTGA. Trimming pared 5 bases from V and 8 bases from J, leaving 15 bases between. DNA of the CDR3: TGTGCCAGCAGCGTCCGCAGGGAGACCGAAGCTTTCTTT. Protein: CASSVRRETEAFF.

About this clone itself: This sequence is one base from a far larger clone and is likely a read error. CDR3 sequence reads: CASSLQANGTSTDTQYF. The CDR3 bases are TGCGCCAGCAGCTTGCAGGCTAACGGGACTAGCACAGATACGCAGTATTTT. The chain is built from TRBV5-1 and TRBJ2-3, with TRBD2 as a possible D gene (6 bases). The germline V gene encodes CDR1 SGHRS and CDR2 YFSETQ. Trimming pared 1 base from V and 0 bases from J, leaving 15 bases between. This CDR3 comprises 17 residues.

The rearrangement joins TRBV27 to TRBJ2-7; D is tentatively TRBD1 or TRBD2 (6 bases each). V shed 5 bases and J shed 7 bases, with 18 bases lying between them. The CDR3 is made up of 14 amino acids. CDR1 and CDR2 from the germline V gene are MNHEY and SMNVEV (reference sequence). The CDR3 here is CASSMQSGAGEQYF. CDR3 sequence (DNA): TGTGCCAGCAGTATGCAATCAGGGGCGGGGGAGCAGTACTTC.

The rearrangement joins TRBV27 to TRBJ2-7; 14 nucleotides match TRBD2. Germline values: CDR1 MNHEY, CDR2 SMNVEV (reference sequence). Trimming removed 5 bases from V and 4 bases from J; junction bases left unmatched: 7. This CDR3 has 16 amino acids. The CDR3 reads CASSPSTSGRVYEQYF. The DNA for the CDR3 is TGTGCCAGCAGTCCGTCGACTAGCGGGAGGGTATACGAGCAGTACTTC.

This chain links TRBV7-2 with TRBJ2-7; D unresolved. The length of the CDR3 is 14 residues. The ends were cut back, 1 base at V and 7 bases at J, with 14 bases in the middle. CDR1 SGHTA and CDR2 FQGNSA come from the germline V gene. CDR3 nucleotides: TGTGCCAGCAGCTTAGGTCCAAAGCTGGGTGAGCAGTACTTC. Its protein is CASSLGPKLGEQYF.

The rearrangement links TRBV21-1 to TRBJ1-5. TRBV21-1 counts as a pseudogene. The CDR3 runs to 17 residues. CDR3 DNA sequence: TGTGCCAGCAGCACCAGGGAGGGGAAAGATAGCAATCAGCCCCAGCATTTT. Translating gives CASSTREGKDSNQPQHF.

DNA of the CDR3: TGCGCCAGCAGCAACGTCGGGACTTATGTCGGGAATGAGCAGTTCTTC. Residues: CASSNVGTYVGNEQFF. The J gene is TRBJ2-1, the V gene TRBV5-1, with D possibly TRBD2 on 6 matching bases. Trimming took off 4 bases at V and 7 bases at J, with 21 bases between the two ends. Per germline, CDR1 SGHRS and CDR2 YFSETQ. This CDR3 spans 16 amino acids.

This clone was seen once. The rearrangement uses TRBV6-1 and TRBJ1-5, with D unresolved. This CDR3 is built from 15 residues. The V gene lost 4 bases and the J gene lost 0 bases, with 10 bases spanning the gap. Per germline, CDR1 MNHNS and CDR2 SASEGT. Here the CDR3 DNA reads TGTGCCAGCAGTGTACCGGCAGATAGCAATCAGCCCCAGCATTTT. This translates into CASSVPADSNQPQHF.

This chain connects TRBV5-1 to TRBJ2-1; D unresolved. V lost 0 bases and J lost 4, with 5 bases in between. CDR3 size: 13 residues. The germline gives CDR1 SGHRS, CDR2 YFSETQ. The CDR3 protein is CASSLDTYNEQFF. CDR3 in DNA: TGCGCCAGCAGCTTGGACACTTACAATGAGCAGTTCTTC.

This clone has just one count. The chain links TRBV5-1 to TRBJ1-5; a weak D match, TRBD1 (5 bases). The CDR3 contains 14 residues. The germline V and J ends were trimmed by 5 bases and 5 bases, with 14 bases remaining between them. Germline V CDR1 and CDR2: SGHRS, YFSETQ. CDR3 residues: CASRVGVGDQPQHF. The CDR3 DNA sequence: TGCGCCAGCAGGGTGGGCGTGGGGGATCAGCCCCAGCATTTT.

This chain connects TRBV7-9 to TRBJ2-5, with a weak D call TRBD1 (7 bases). V lost 8 bases to trimming and J lost 1 base, with 11 bases between them. Germline values: CDR1 SEHNR, CDR2 FQNEAQ (reference sequence). This CDR3 contains 13 residues. The CDR3 spells CASRGTVQETQYF. The CDR3 region has the DNA TGTGCCAGCCGGGGGACAGTCCAAGAGACCCAGTACTTC.

The gene calls are TRBV5-1 and TRBJ2-7; 12 bases fit TRBD2. There are 17 residues in the CDR3. Germline-derived CDR1 and CDR2 are SGHRS and YFSETQ. V was clipped by 4 bases and J by 6 bases; unmatched bases: 14. The CDR3 loop reads CASSRGLAGSLIREQYF. CDR3 nucleotides: TGCGCCAGCAGCCGAGGACTAGCGGGATCCCTTATTCGCGAGCAGTACTTC. Full variable domain (missing parts from reference TRBV5-1 and TRBJ2-7): KAGVTQTPRYLIKTRGQQVTLSCSPISGHRSVSWYQQTPGQGLQFLFEYFSETQRNKGNFPGRFSGRQFSNSRSEMNVSTLELGDSALYLCASSRGLAGSLIREQYFGPGTRLTVT.

This clone was detected a few times. V is TRBV19 and J is TRBJ2-2; 7 bases are shared with TRBD1. Per the germline V gene, CDR1 is LNHDA and CDR2 is SQIVND (reference sequence). V shed 5 bases, J shed 7 bases, and the junction held 7 bases outside the gene matches. This CDR3 comprises 14 residues. The CDR3 nucleotides read TGTGCCAGTAGTGACAGGGCTTATGTCGGGGAGCTGTTTTTT. Translation gives CASSDRAYVGELFF.

The V and J genes are TRBV27 and TRBJ2-1; 10 nucleotides agree with TRBD2. Trimming removed 6 bases from V and 9 bases from J; junction bases left unmatched: 11. CDR3 length: 15 residues. Germline loops: CDR1 MNHEY, CDR2 SMNVEV (reference sequence). The CDR3 spells CASRPGLAGVTEQFF. The CDR3 DNA follows: TGTGCCAGCAGGCCCGGCCTAGCGGGAGTTACTGAGCAGTTCTTC.

The chain couples TRBV18 to TRBJ2-7, with 10 bases matching TRBD1. Per the germline V gene, CDR1 is KGHSH and CDR2 is LQKENI. The junction had 4 bases not matched to a gene; V was cut back by 2 bases and J by 0 bases. The CDR3 consists of 16 residues. The CDR3 nucleotides read TGTGCCAGCTCACCATGGACAGGGGGTTCCTCCTACGAGCAGTACTTC. Protein product: CASSPWTGGSSYEQYF.

V is TRBV6-1 and J is TRBJ2-5; the match to TRBD1 covers 7 bases. Germline V gene lookup returns CDR1 MNHNS and CDR2 SASEGT. The trim removed 3 bases at V and 6 bases at J, leaving 7 bases unmatched. The CDR3 sequence is 14 residues long. CDR3 loop: CASSDNRGRQTQYF. The CDR3 DNA is TGTGCCAGCAGTGACAACAGGGGTAGGCAGACCCAGTACTTC.

This chain's CDR3 is CASSLDGGAGETQYF. In nucleotides, the CDR3 is TGTGCCAGCAGCTTAGATGGTGGGGCAGGGGAGACCCAGTACTTC. The rearrangement uses TRBV11-2 and TRBJ2-5; D might be TRBD1 (5 bases). The ends were cut back, 0 bases at V and 5 bases at J, with 13 bases in the middle. The CDR3 runs to 15 residues. Germline V gives CDR1 SGHAT, CDR2 FQNNGV.

This sequence joins TRBV28 and TRBJ2-7, with D maybe TRBD2 (6 bases). The germline V gene encodes CDR1 MDHEN and CDR2 SYDVKM. Trimming took 8 bases from V and 4 from J, leaving 12 bases between them. CDR3 length: 12 amino acids. CDR3 in amino acids: CASVGGAYEQYF. As DNA, the CDR3 is TGTGCCAGCGTCGGAGGGGCATACGAGCAGTACTTC.

This clone was seen a handful of times. V is TRBV5-1 and J is TRBJ1-2, with D uncertain. The CDR3 has 15 residues. Trimming removed 3 bases from V and 1 base from J, with 13 bases in between. Germline lookup yields CDR1 SGHRS and CDR2 YFSETQ. For the CDR3, the DNA is TGCGCCAGCAGCTGGCTGGGCGAGGGTAACTATGGCTACACCTTC. Amino acid sequence: CASSWLGEGNYGYTF.

V and J are TRBV28 and TRBJ2-5, with TRBD1 as a possible D gene (6 bases). Trimming pared 6 bases from V and 4 bases from J, leaving 12 bases between. CDR1 is MDHEN, CDR2 SYDVKM, per germline. The CDR3 sequence is 13 residues long. CDR3 loop: CASRGAERETQYF. As DNA, the CDR3 is TGTGCCAGCAGGGGGGCAGAGAGAGAGACCCAGTACTTC.

The chain carries TRBV7-2 and TRBJ2-5; weak D call: TRBD2 (6 bases). CDR1 and CDR2 (germline): SGHTA, FQGNSA. V was clipped by 5 bases and J by 5 bases, with 15 bases between them. The CDR3 sequence is 14 residues long. CDR3 region: CASSTSRGRETQYF. The CDR3 coding sequence is TGTGCCAGCAGCACATCTAGAGGGAGGGAGACCCAGTACTTC.

Only one count was recorded for this clone. The rearrangement joins TRBV6-5 to TRBJ2-7; 10 positions agree with TRBD1. Germline V gene sequence: CDR1 MNHEY, CDR2 SVGAGI. The ends lost 4 bases at V and 5 bases at J; junction bases unmatched: 11. This CDR3 contains 16 residues. This chain's CDR3 is CASSWGTGTGAHEQYF. CDR3 DNA: TGTGCCAGCAGTTGGGGGACCGGGACAGGGGCTCACGAGCAGTACTTC.